The sequence of this TCR beta chain was determined in a study of T cell repertoires in cytomegalovirus infection. Study background: CMV infection plus the matching HLA type was flagged by public TCR beta signatures.

MiXCR, run by TCRdb on the reads, gives a single entry per CDR3 protein. This sample has just under 300,000 distinct CDR3 sequences; about 8.8% occur once, and the top ten carry more than 2.5%. In this sample, this clonotype turned up a few times. Its antigen is unidentified. Whole-study results and caveats: HLA-C-restricted CMV clonotypes gave the most frequent clonotype in two of eight donors.

This TCR came from a human donor in good health (CMV status not recorded). Some clones in this sample may be carry-over from other donors' samples. The sample comprised PBMCs.

In nucleotides, the CDR3 is TGTGCCAGCGTGGGGAATGCCGGGGAGCTGTTTTTT. The encoded protein is CASVGNAGELFF. J is TRBJ2-2 and V is TRBV28, with D uncertain. V was trimmed by 8 bases and J by 6 bases, leaving 10 bases between them. CDR1 and CDR2 (germline): MDHEN, SYDVKM. The length of the CDR3 is 12 residues.